One and the same sample provided the 28 T cell receptor beta chains below, sequenced in a study of blood T cells in healthy people across ages. A second PCR of roughly 7 to 11 cycles used a sample-barcoded 5' primer and a J-beta primer mix. TCRdb redid the calling of the 5' RACE reads with MiXCR, one entry per CDR3 protein. The sample contains some 1.1 million distinct CDR3 sequences, 35% to 40% of which appear only once. Sequenced input: blood. The receptors shown here come from a man aged 18 to 30 in good health.

V usage is TRBV20-1 and J usage is TRBJ1-2; D not resolved. Deletions cut 8 bases from V and 5 bases from J, with 18 bases between. This CDR3 region has 13 residues. Germline CDR1 is DFQATT and CDR2 is SNEGSKA (reference sequence). DNA for the CDR3: TGCAGTCCCTCCTGGTCAGGAAATTATGGCTACACCTTC. Residues: CSPSWSGNYGYTF.

This clonotype was detected a few times. The genes are TRBV10-3 and TRBJ2-5, with D possibly matching TRBD1 (6 bases). The germline gives CDR1 ENHRY, CDR2 SYGVKD. The CDR3 covers 13 residues. Trimming took 5 bases from V and 1 from J, leaving 8 bases between them. The CDR3 loop is CAISRTAQETQYF. CDR3 sequence (DNA): TGTGCCATCAGTCGGACAGCCCAAGAGACCCAGTACTTC.

V is TRBV7-2 and J is TRBJ2-3; tentative D call: TRBD2 (6 bases). The length of the CDR3 is 14 residues. Trimming pared 1 base from V and 6 bases from J, leaving 11 bases between. Germline-derived CDR1 and CDR2 are SGHTA and FQGNSA. DNA for the CDR3: TGTGCCAGCAGCTTAGGAATGAGCGGGGATACGCAGTATTTT. Translating it yields CASSLGMSGDTQYF.

This clonotype was observed a handful of times. This chain connects TRBV12-5 to TRBJ1-2; D is unclear. CDR3 size: 11 residues. V was trimmed by 2 bases and J by 2 bases, leaving 0 bases between them. Germline values: CDR1 LGHNT, CDR2 FRNRAP. The CDR3 region is CASGLNYGYTF. In DNA form, the CDR3 reads TGTGCTAGTGGTTTGAACTATGGCTACACCTTC.

This clonotype showed up just a few times. The chain uses TRBV25-1 and TRBJ1-2, with D unresolved. V lost 8 bases, J lost 6 bases, and 13 bases lay in between. CDR3 size: 12 residues. Germline V gene lookup returns CDR1 MGHDK and CDR2 SYGVNS. The CDR3 sequence: CASFKWGDGYTF. Here the CDR3 DNA reads TGTGCCAGCTTTAAATGGGGAGATGGCTACACCTTC.

This clonotype appeared a few times. This chain links TRBV6-5 with TRBJ2-5; 10 bases agree with TRBD2. The V and J ends lost 6 bases and 11 bases, in that order; junction bases with no gene match: 15. CDR3 size: 15 residues. Germline V gene sequence: CDR1 MNHEY, CDR2 SVGAGI. CDR3 coding DNA: TGTGCCAGCAGCCGAGCGGGGGGGCCTTACAATGAGCAGTACTTC. Translation: CASSRAGGPYNEQYF.

The rearrangement joins TRBV7-2 to TRBJ2-1; D may be TRBD1 (6 bases). This CDR3 spans 16 amino acids. CDR1 and CDR2 from the germline V gene are SGHTA and FQGNSA. Trimming removed 1 base at V and 5 bases at J, with 15 bases between. The CDR3 coding sequence is TGTGCCAGCAGCTTAGGGGGGCCGCCAGGTAACAATGAGCAGTTCTTC. Residues: CASSLGGPPGNNEQFF.

The chain is built from TRBV29-1 and TRBJ1-1; D is unclear. The V and J ends lost 4 bases and 1 base respectively, with 13 bases between them. The CDR3 extends over 14 amino acids. Germline values: CDR1 SQVTM, CDR2 ANQGSEA. The CDR3 DNA reads TGCAGCGTTGGTCGAGGATCTTCGAACACTGAAGCTTTCTTT. The encoded protein is CSVGRGSSNTEAFF.

Only a few counts were recorded for this clonotype. The CDR3 here is CAISEWDREQYF. DNA of the CDR3: TGTGCCATCAGTGAGTGGGACCGCGAGCAGTACTTC. The chain recombines TRBV10-3 with TRBJ2-5; D possibly matches TRBD1 or TRBD2 (5 bases each). The J call could be wrong; TRBJ2-7 is a better fit for the DNA end. Germline V gives CDR1 ENHRY, CDR2 SYGVKD. The CDR3 runs 12 residues.

In this sample, this clonotype turned up a few times. The chain employs TRBV7-9 and TRBJ2-1; D may be TRBD2 (6 bases). V was pared by 0 bases and J by 10 bases, with 10 bases between. The CDR3 consists of 13 residues. CDR1 and CDR2 (germline): SEHNR, FQNEAQ (reference sequence). The CDR3 protein is CASSLAGGAEQFF. CDR3 nucleotides: TGTGCCAGCAGCTTAGCAGGAGGGGCCGAGCAGTTCTTC.

This clonotype has more than one count but fewer than ten. The rearrangement joins TRBV7-3 to TRBJ2-3; perhaps TRBD2 as D (5 bases). Trimming shortened V by 5 bases and J by 5 bases, and 14 bases separated the two germline ends. The CDR3 sequence is 14 residues long. Looked up from germline, CDR1 is SGHTA and CDR2 is FQGTGA. CDR3 bases: TGTGCCAGCAGCCCCGGGGTAGTTAGAGATACGCAGTATTTT. Translation gives CASSPGVVRDTQYF.

This clonotype was seen more than once but under ten times. The V and J genes are TRBV7-9 and TRBJ1-2; 9 bases fit TRBD1. Per germline, CDR1 SEHNR and CDR2 FQNEAQ (reference sequence). The junction had 7 bases not matched to a gene; V was cut back by 5 bases and J by 3 bases. This CDR3 contains 15 residues. The CDR3 sequence: CASSDLGQGYYGYTF. In nucleotides, the CDR3 is TGTGCCAGCAGCGACCTTGGACAGGGGTACTATGGCTACACCTTC.

The chain uses TRBV21-1 and TRBJ2-3; the DNA was not used to check the table's D call, TRBD1. TRBV21-1 is described as a pseudogene. CDR3 length equals 16 residues. The CDR3: CASSPRGGKSTDTQYF. The CDR3 DNA sequence: TGTGCCAGCAGCCCGCGTGGGGGGAAGAGCACAGATACGCAGTATTTT.

V and J are TRBV6-2 or TRBV6-3 and TRBJ2-7; perhaps TRBD1 as D (5 bases). The CDR3 is 11 residues long. Germline lookup yields CDR1 MNHEY and CDR2 SVGEGT. V lost 8 bases and J lost 5, with 10 bases in between. This chain's CDR3 is CASSRVNEQYF. The CDR3, as DNA: TGTGCCAGCTCCAGGGTTAACGAGCAGTACTTC.

The chain links TRBV2 to TRBJ1-4, with 12 bases aligning to TRBD1. After removal of 0 bases from V and 10 bases from J, the junction contained 6 bases not matched to a gene. Germline V gene lookup returns CDR1 SNHLY and CDR2 FYNNEI. CDR3 length: 16 residues. For the CDR3, the DNA is TGTGCCAGCAGTGAAGCGGGACAGGGGGCAGGAGGAAAACTGTTTTTT. It specifies CASSEAGQGAGGKLFF. Drawing the rest from reference TRBV2 and TRBJ1-4, the complete variable domain is EPEVTQTPSHQVTQMGQEVILRCVPISNHLYFYWYRQILGQKVEFLVSFYNNEISEKSEIFDDQFSVERPDGSNFTLKIRSTKLEDSAMYFCASSEAGQGAGGKLFFGSGTQLSVL.

This clonotype turned up a few times. The gene calls are TRBV12-3 or TRBV12-4 and TRBJ2-3; D unresolved. V gave up 3 bases and J gave up 7 bases, with 5 bases separating them. The length of the CDR3 is 11 residues. The CDR3 coding sequence is TGTGCCAGCAGTTTCATGAATACGCAGTATTTT. Translating it yields CASSFMNTQYF.

The chain recombines TRBV3-1 with TRBJ1-1; D unclear. From germline, CDR1 is LGHDT and CDR2 YNNKEL (reference sequence). This CDR3 has 13 residues. Trimming removed 1 base at V and 6 bases at J, with 9 bases between. The chain's CDR3 is CASSQVRWAEAFF. CDR3 nucleotide sequence: TGTGCCAGCAGCCAAGTCCGGTGGGCTGAAGCTTTCTTT.

This clonotype was seen a few times. The rearrangement links TRBV7-8 to TRBJ2-7; 9 nucleotides line up with TRBD1. This CDR3 comprises 15 residues. J was trimmed by 0 bases and V by 3 bases; bases with no gene match: 3. The germline V gene encodes CDR1 SGHVS and CDR2 FQNEAQ. Here the CDR3 reads CASSFGTGTSYEQYF. The DNA of the CDR3 is TGTGCCAGCAGCTTCGGGACAGGGACCTCCTACGAGCAGTACTTC.

A remark on this clonotype: Germline is not matched at one junction end, which may reflect a read error. J is TRBJ1-2 and V is TRBV20-1; D gene unclear. Looked up from germline, CDR1 is DFQATT and CDR2 is SNEGSKA (reference sequence). The CDR3 has 14 residues. The CDR3 loop is CSTREDGRYYGYTF. CDR3 sequence (DNA): TGCAGTACTAGAGAAGACGGGAGATACTATGGCTACACCTTC.

This clonotype was observed a single time. This chain joins TRBV9 and TRBJ2-4, with 8 bases matching TRBD2. The V and J ends lost 2 bases and 2 bases, in that order; junction bases with no gene match: 6. Germline assignment: CDR1 SGDLS and CDR2 YYNGEE. The CDR3 covers 16 residues. The CDR3 DNA follows: TGTGCCAGCAGCGTCGGGGGGGCCTCGTCCAAAAACATTCAGTACTTC. Translated: CASSVGGASSKNIQYF.

This chain links TRBV12-3 or TRBV12-4 with TRBJ2-7, with 10 bases identical to TRBD2. This CDR3 is built from 15 residues. V lost 4 bases and J lost 7; bases outside the gene matches: 10. The CDR3 sequence is CASSSRLAGYNEQYF. The DNA for the CDR3 is TGTGCCAGCAGTTCCAGACTAGCGGGTTACAATGAGCAGTACTTC.

The rearrangement links TRBV24-1 to TRBJ2-1; 10 nucleotides line up with TRBD2. Germline CDR1 and CDR2: KGHDR and SFDVKD. V trimming: 1 base; J trimming: 8 bases; junction bases outside the gene matches: 10. The CDR3 length is 17 residues. CDR3 sequence (DNA): TGTGCCACCAGTGATTTACGGACTAGCGGCCTCGCAGATGAGCAGTTCTTC. This encodes CATSDLRTSGLADEQFF.

The chain recombines TRBV6-2 or TRBV6-3 with TRBJ2-5; possibly TRBD2 for D (6 bases). Germline values: CDR1 MNHEY, CDR2 SVGEGT. CDR3 length: 17 amino acids. The V end was cut by 2 bases, the J end by 1 base, with 17 bases between. The DNA of the CDR3 is TGTGCCAGCAGTTACCGCCGCCCGACTAGTCTCCAAGAGACCCAGTACTTC. Residues: CASSYRRPTSLQETQYF.

With regard to this clonotype: The junction shows a germline mismatch at one end, possibly a read error. The CDR3 region is CSAPTSGASTATQYF. DNA of the CDR3: TGCAGTGCTCCCACTAGCGGGGCTAGCACAGCTACGCAGTATTTT. The gene calls are TRBV20-1 and TRBJ2-3; 10 nucleotides match TRBD2. The germline gives CDR1 DFQATT, CDR2 SNEGSKA (reference sequence). The CDR3 has 15 residues.

This clonotype was recorded a few times. The chain couples TRBV10-3 to TRBJ1-1, with D possibly being TRBD1 (6 bases). The CDR3 is 16 residues long. The V gene lost 0 bases and the J gene lost 2 bases, with 13 bases spanning the gap. Germline assignment: CDR1 ENHRY and CDR2 SYGVKD. The CDR3 nucleotides are TGTGCCATCAGTGAGTCCTCGGGACACGATAACACTGAAGCTTTCTTT. Amino acids: CAISESSGHDNTEAFF.

The chain carries TRBV3-1 and TRBJ2-5, with D possibly being TRBD1 (6 bases). Trimming removed 3 bases at V and 2 bases at J, with 13 bases between. This CDR3 is built from 15 residues. Germline V CDR1 and CDR2: LGHDT, YNNKEL (reference sequence). The CDR3 loop reads CASSQPNRVQETQYF. The CDR3 bases are TGTGCCAGCAGCCAGCCTAACAGGGTTCAAGAGACCCAGTACTTC.

The gene calls are TRBV11-2 and TRBJ1-4, with D perhaps matching TRBD1 (5 bases). Trimming cost V 6 bases and J 8 bases, with 22 bases left between them. The CDR3 is 16 amino acids. CDR1 and CDR2 from the germline V gene are SGHAT and FQNNGV. For the CDR3, the DNA is TGTGCCAGCAGTCTCTCCAAGGGGCAGGGTGGCGAAAAACTGTTTTTT. Encoded protein: CASSLSKGQGGEKLFF. The whole variable domain, filled in from reference TRBV11-2 and TRBJ1-4, reads EAGVAQSPRYKIIEKRQSVAFWCNPISGHATLYWYQQILGQGPKLLIQFQNNGVVDDSQLPKDRFSAERLKGVDSTLKIQPAKLEDSAVYLCASSLSKGQGGEKLFFGSGTQLSVL.

V and J are TRBV10-3 and TRBJ2-4, with 7 bases matching TRBD2. Trimming removed 0 bases from V and 2 bases from J; junction bases left unmatched: 4. Germline CDR1 is ENHRY and CDR2 is SYGVKD. CDR3 length equals 16 residues. DNA for the CDR3: TGTGCCATCAGTGAGTCCCAGCGGGGAACCAAAAACATTCAGTACTTC. This sequence encodes CAISESQRGTKNIQYF.